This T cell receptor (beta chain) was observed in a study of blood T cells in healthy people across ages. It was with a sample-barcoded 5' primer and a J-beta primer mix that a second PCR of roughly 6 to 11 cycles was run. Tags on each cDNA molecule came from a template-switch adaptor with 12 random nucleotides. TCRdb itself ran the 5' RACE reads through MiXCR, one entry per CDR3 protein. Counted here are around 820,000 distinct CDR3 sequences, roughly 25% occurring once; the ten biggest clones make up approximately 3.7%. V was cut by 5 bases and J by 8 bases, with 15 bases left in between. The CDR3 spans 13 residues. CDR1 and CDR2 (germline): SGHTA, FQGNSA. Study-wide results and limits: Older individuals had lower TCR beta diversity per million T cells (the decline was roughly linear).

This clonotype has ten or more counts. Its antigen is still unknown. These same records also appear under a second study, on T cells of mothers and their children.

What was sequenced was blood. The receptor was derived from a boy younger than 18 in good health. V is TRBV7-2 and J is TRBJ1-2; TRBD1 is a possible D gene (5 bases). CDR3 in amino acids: CASSPGGSGGYTF. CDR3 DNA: TGTGCCAGCAGCCCCGGGGGGTCGGGGGGCTACACCTTC.